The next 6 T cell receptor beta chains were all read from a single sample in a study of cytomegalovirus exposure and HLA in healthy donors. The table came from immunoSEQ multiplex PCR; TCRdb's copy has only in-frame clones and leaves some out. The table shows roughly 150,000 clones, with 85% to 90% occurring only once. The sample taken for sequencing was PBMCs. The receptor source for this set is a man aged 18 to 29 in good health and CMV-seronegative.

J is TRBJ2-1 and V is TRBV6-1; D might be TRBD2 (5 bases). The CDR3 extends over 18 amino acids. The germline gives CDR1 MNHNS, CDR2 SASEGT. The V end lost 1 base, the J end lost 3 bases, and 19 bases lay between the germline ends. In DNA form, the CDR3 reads TGTGCCAGCAGTGAAGGACCCTACCAGTGGGAGAACTACAATGAGCAGTTCTTC. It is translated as CASSEGPYQWENYNEQFF.

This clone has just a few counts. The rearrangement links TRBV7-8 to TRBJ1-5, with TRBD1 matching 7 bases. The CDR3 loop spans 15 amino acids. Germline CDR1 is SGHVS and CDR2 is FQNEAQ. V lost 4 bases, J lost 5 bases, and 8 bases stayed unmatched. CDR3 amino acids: CASSYRDRDYQPQHF. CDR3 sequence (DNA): TGTGCCAGCAGCTATCGAGACAGGGACTATCAGCCCCAGCATTTT.

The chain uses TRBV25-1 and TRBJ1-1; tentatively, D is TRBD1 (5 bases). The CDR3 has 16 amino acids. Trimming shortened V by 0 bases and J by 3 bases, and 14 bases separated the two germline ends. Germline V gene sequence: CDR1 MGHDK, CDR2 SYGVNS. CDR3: CASSEYQGRVDTEAFF. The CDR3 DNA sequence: TGTGCCAGCAGTGAATATCAGGGCAGGGTGGACACTGAAGCTTTCTTT.

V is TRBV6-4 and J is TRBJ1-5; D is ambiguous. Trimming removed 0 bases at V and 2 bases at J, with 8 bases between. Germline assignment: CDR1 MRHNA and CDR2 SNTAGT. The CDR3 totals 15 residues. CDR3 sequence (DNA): TGTGCCAGCAGTGACTCGCCAGGCGGCAATCAGCCCCAGCATTTT. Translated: CASSDSPGGNQPQHF.

The CDR3 bases are TGTGCCAGAAGCACTACTACGTGCTACTCCTACAATGAGCAGTTCTTC. This encodes CARSTTTCYSYNEQFF. The chain employs TRBV5-3 and TRBJ2-1; D gene unclear. TRBV5-3 is an open reading frame whose function is uncertain. V was cut by 4 bases and J by 0 bases, with 14 bases left in between. CDR3 length: 16 amino acids.

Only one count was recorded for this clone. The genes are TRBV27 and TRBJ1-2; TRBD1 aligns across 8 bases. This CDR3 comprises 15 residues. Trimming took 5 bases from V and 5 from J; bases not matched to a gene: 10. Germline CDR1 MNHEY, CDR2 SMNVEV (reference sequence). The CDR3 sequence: CASSTYRGGRYGYTF. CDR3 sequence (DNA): TGTGCCAGCAGTACCTACAGGGGGGGGAGATATGGCTACACCTTC.